The rows below give T cell receptor beta chains drawn from one sample of a study of CXCR3-negative and CXCR3-positive naive CD8 T cells. TCRdb re-called the 5' RACE reads and gives one entry per CDR3 protein, without DNA. The sample has about 94,000 distinct CDR3 sequences. The specimen was naive CXCR3+ CD8+ T cells from blood. These receptors were collected from a human donor in good health. Some clones in this sample may be carry-over from other donors' samples. Both conserved end residues are part of each CDR3.

J: TRBJ2-7
V: TRBV20-1
CDR3: CSARGSGAIPEQYF

J: TRBJ1-1
V: TRBV4-3
CDR3: CASSQEGQGAVTEAFF

J: TRBJ2-7
V: TRBV20-1
CDR3: CSARSADSSYEQYF

J: TRBJ2-2
V: TRBV12-3/TRBV12-4
CDR3: CATQVTGELFF

J: TRBJ2-5
V: TRBV12-3/TRBV12-4
CDR3: CASSFEATGQGETQYF

J: TRBJ1-1
V: TRBV4-2
CDR3: CASSPIQGNTEAFF

J: TRBJ2-4
V: TRBV4-1
CDR3: CASSQDTGAPRSKNIQYF

J: TRBJ2-7
V: TRBV28
CDR3: CASSPWRVSYEQYF

J: TRBJ2-1
V: TRBV29-1
CDR3: CSVDAGSYYNEQFF

J: TRBJ2-3
V: TRBV4-1
CDR3: CASSQDSTDTQYF

J: TRBJ2-7
V: TRBV20-1
CDR3: CSARDLAQATPYEQYF

J: TRBJ2-1
V: TRBV12-3/TRBV12-4
CDR3: CASRESGSDSFF

J: TRBJ1-2
V: TRBV7-2
CDR3: CASSTDGSTNYGYTF

J: TRBJ1-1
V: TRBV27
CDR3: CASSEGDTEAFF

J: TRBJ1-1
V: TRBV27
CDR3: CASSLRGGTEAFF

J: TRBJ2-5
V: TRBV13
CDR3: CASRGQGEQETQYF

J: TRBJ2-2
V: TRBV27
CDR3: CASSFLTGNTGELFF

J: TRBJ2-2
V: TRBV28
CDR3: CASGEWAGELFF

J: TRBJ2-7
V: TRBV5-6
CDR3: CASSFGTSPEQYF

J: TRBJ2-7
V: TRBV5-1
CDR3: CASSLGQGDEQYF

J: TRBJ1-5
V: TRBV6-2/TRBV6-3
CDR3: CASQPSRGNQPQHF

J: TRBJ2-5
V: TRBV7-8
CDR3: CASSAGPGGETQYF

J: TRBJ2-1
V: TRBV20-1
CDR3: CSARTGIRTSLINEQFF

J: TRBJ2-1
V: TRBV9
CDR3: CASSVGGLAGGNEQFF

J: TRBJ2-1
V: TRBV6-4
CDR3: CASSVSSGNYNEQFF

J: TRBJ2-1
V: TRBV6-2/TRBV6-3
CDR3: CASSYSWGRSPFNEQFF

J: TRBJ2-7
V: TRBV7-9
CDR3: CASSSSGGLTYEQYF

J: TRBJ2-3
V: TRBV4-1
CDR3: CASSQEPGLAGTDTQYF

J: TRBJ2-7
V: TRBV5-1
CDR3: CASSPMGMGLSYEQYF

J: TRBJ2-1
V: TRBV5-6
CDR3: CASSLMERPYNEQFF

J: TRBJ2-6
V: TRBV29-1
CDR3: CSVDEGSGANVLTF

J: TRBJ2-1
V: TRBV6-5
CDR3: CASSYGGYNEQFF

J: TRBJ2-3
V: TRBV7-6
CDR3: CASRERGVSTDTQYF

J: TRBJ1-3
V: TRBV7-2
CDR3: CASSLGVYSAGTIYF

J: TRBJ2-7
V: TRBV7-8
CDR3: CASSAGRSYEQYF

J: TRBJ2-5
V: TRBV3-1
CDR3: CASSDRDSSVGTQYF